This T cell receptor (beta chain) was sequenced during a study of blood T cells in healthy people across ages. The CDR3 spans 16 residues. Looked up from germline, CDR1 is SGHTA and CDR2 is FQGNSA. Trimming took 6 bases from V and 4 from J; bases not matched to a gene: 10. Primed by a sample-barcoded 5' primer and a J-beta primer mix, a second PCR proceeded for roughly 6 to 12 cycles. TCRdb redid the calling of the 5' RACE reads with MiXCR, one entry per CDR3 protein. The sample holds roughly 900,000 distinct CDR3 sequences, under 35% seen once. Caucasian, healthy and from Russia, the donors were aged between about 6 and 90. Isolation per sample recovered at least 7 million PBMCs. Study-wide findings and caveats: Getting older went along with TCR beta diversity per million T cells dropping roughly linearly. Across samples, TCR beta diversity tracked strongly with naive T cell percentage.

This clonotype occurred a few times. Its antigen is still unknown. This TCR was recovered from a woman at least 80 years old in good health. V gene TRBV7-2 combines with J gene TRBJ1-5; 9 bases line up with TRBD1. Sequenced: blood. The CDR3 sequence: CASRDAGTGRNQPQHF. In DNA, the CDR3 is TGTGCCAGCAGGGATGCCGGGACAGGGCGGAATCAGCCCCAGCATTTT.